This TCR beta chain was retrieved from a study of immune evolution from preneoplasia to lung adenocarcinoma. Findings and limits, study-wide: From normal lung to invasive adenocarcinoma, top clone frequencies appeared to decrease.

TCRdb's copy holds only in-frame clones and misses some; the assay was immunoSEQ multiplex PCR. This table has over 10,000 clones, under 90% appearing once. Between about 2014 and 2018, patients underwent resection in Japan or China. Histologic diagnosis was independently verified by two lung pathologists. In this sample, this clone turned up once. Its antigen is still unknown. The CDR3 sequence is 13 residues long. Germline CDR1 and CDR2: SQVTM and ANQGSEA. V dropped 4 bases and J dropped 3 bases, with 12 bases sitting between them. V is TRBV29-1 and J is TRBJ1-2, with D unclear. The source is a person between 45 and 75 years old with lung adenocarcinoma. The source material was FFPE tissue from an adenomatous hyperplasia lung lesion. Subset specified: atypical adenomatous hyperplasia (AAH), lung preneoplasia. The CDR3 protein is CSVVVLTDYGYTF. The CDR3 coding sequence is TGCAGCGTTGTAGTATTGACGGACTATGGCTACACCTTC. The complete variable domain, with remaining parts taken from reference TRBV29-1 and TRBJ1-2, reads SAVISQKPSRDICQRGTSLTIQCQVDSQVTMMFWYRQQPGQSLTLIATANQGSEATYESGFVIDKFPISRPNLTFSTLTVSNMSPEDSSIYLCSVVVLTDYGYTFGSGTRLTVV.